This T cell receptor (beta chain) was captured in a study of shared clonotypes between healthy human individuals. The replicate PCRs on unsorted PBMC were given 300 ng DNA, which is 25,000 to 35,000 T cell genomes. The method was immunoSEQ multiplex PCR; TCRdb's version includes in-frame clones alone and lacks a portion of them. Of 490,000 or so clones listed, 79% are singletons. The V end lost 0 bases, the J end lost 7 bases, and 9 bases lay between the germline ends. Germline CDR1 SGHTA, CDR2 FQGTGA. This CDR3 comprises 13 residues. This clonotype was obtained from a woman aged 35 to 49 in good health. Some clones in this sample may be carry-over from other donors' samples. The source material was PBMCs. V usage is TRBV7-3 and J usage is TRBJ2-5; tentatively, D is TRBD2 (6 bases). The DNA for the CDR3 is TGTGCCAGCAGCTTAACGCCCGGGGGGACCCAGTACTTC. Translating it yields CASSLTPGGTQYF.